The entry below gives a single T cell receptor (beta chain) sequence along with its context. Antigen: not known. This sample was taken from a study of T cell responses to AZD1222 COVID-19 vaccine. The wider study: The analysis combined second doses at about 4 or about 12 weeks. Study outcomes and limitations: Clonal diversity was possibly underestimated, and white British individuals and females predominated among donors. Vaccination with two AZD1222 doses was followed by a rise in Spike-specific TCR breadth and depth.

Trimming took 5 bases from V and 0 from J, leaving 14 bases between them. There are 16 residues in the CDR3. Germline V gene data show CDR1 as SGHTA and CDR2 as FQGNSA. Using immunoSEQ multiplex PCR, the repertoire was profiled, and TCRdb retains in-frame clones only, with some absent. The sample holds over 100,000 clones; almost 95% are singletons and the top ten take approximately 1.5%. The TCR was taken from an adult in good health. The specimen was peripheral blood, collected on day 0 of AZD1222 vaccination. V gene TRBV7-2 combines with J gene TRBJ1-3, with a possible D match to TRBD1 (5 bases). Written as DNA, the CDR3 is TGTGCCAGCAGCGCCCAGACAGCCATCTCTGGAAACACCATATATTTT. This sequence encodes CASSAQTAISGNTIYF.